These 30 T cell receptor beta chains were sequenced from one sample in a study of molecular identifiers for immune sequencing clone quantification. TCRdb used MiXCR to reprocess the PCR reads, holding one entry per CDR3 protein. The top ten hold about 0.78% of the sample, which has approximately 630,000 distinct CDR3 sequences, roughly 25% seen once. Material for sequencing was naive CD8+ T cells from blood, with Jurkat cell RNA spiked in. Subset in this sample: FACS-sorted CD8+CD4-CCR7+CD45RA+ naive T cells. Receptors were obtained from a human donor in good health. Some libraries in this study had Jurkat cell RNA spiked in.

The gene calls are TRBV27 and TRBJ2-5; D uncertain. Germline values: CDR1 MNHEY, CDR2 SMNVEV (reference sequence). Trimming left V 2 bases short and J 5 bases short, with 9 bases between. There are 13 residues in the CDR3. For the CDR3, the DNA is TGTGCCAGCAGTTTAAACGCTTTGGAGACCCAGTACTTC. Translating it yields CASSLNALETQYF.

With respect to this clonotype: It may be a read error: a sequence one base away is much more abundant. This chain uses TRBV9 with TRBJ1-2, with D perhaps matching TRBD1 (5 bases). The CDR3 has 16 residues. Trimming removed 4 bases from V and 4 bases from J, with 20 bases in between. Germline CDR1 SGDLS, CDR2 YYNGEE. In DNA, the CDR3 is TGTGCCAGCAGCATAGGCTTTTACACCACAGGCTATGGCTACACCTTC. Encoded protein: CASSIGFYTTGYGYTF. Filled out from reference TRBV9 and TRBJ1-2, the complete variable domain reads DSGVTQTPKHLITATGQRVTLRCSPRSGDLSVYWYQQSLDQGLQFLIQYYNGEERAKGNILERFSAQQFPDLHSELNLSSLELGDSALYFCASSIGFYTTGYGYTFGSGTRLTVV.

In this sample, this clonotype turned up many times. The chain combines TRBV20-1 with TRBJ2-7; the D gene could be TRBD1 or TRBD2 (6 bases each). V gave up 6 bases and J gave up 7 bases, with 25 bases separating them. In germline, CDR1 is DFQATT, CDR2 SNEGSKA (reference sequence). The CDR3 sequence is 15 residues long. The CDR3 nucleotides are TGCAGTGCCGGGGGCCCCATAGTGGGCGCTAAGGAGCAGTACTTC. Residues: CSAGGPIVGAKEQYF.

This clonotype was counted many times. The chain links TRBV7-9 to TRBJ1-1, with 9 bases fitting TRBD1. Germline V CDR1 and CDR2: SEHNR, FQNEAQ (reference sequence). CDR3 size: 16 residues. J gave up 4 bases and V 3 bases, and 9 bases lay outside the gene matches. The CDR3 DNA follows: TGTGCCAGCAGCTTCCACCCGGACAGGGGAGGCACTGAAGCTTTCTTT. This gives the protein CASSFHPDRGGTEAFF.

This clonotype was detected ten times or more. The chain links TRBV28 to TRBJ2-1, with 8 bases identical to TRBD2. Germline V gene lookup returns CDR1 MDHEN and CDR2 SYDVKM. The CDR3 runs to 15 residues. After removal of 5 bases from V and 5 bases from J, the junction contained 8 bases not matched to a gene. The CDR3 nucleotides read TGTGCCAGCAGTCCTCCCGGGACTAGTAACAATGAGCAGTTCTTC. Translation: CASSPPGTSNNEQFF. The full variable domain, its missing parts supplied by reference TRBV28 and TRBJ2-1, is DVKVTQSSRYLVKRTGEKVFLECVQDMDHENMFWYRQDPGLGLRLIYFSYDVKMKEKGDIPEGYSVSREKKERFSLILESASTNQTSMYLCASSPPGTSNNEQFFGPGTRLTVL.

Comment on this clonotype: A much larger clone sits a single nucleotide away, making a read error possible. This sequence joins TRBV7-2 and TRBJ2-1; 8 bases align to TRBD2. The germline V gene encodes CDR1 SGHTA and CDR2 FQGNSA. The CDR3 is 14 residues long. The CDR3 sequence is CSSSLTGGPVEQFF. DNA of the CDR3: TGTTCCAGCAGCTTAACGGGAGGGCCAGTTGAGCAGTTCTTC.

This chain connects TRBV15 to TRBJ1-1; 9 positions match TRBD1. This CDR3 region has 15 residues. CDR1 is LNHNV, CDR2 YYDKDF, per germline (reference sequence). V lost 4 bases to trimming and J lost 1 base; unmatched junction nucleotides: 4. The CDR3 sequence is CATSINRGRNTEAFF. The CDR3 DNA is TGTGCCACCAGCATAAACAGGGGGCGGAACACTGAAGCTTTCTTT.

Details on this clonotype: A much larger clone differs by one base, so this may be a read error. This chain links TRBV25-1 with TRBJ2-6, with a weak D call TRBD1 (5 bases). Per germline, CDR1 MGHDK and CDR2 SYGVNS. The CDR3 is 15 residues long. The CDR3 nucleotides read TGTGCCAGCAGTGACCGGCGCTCTGGGGCCAACGTCCAGACTTTC. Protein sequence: CASSDRRSGANVQTF.

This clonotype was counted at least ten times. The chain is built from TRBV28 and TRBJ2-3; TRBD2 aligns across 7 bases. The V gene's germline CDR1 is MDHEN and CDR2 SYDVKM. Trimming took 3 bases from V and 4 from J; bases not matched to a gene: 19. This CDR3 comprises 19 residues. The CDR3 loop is CASSLLGLGRGEGADTQYF. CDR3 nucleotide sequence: TGTGCCAGCAGTTTGCTCGGACTAGGAAGGGGCGAGGGTGCAGATACGCAGTATTTT.

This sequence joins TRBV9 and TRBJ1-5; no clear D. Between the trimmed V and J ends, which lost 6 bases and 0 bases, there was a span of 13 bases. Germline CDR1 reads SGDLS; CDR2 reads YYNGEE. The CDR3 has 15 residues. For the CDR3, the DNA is TGTGCCAGCACCCCCTCCGGTAGTAGCAATCAGCCCCAGCATTTT. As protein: CASTPSGSSNQPQHF.

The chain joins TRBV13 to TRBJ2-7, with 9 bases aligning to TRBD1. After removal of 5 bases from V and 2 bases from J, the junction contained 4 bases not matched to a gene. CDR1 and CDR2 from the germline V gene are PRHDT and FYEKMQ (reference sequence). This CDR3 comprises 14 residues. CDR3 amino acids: CASSKRQGAYEQYF. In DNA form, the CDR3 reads TGTGCCAGCAGCAAAAGACAGGGGGCCTACGAGCAGTACTTC.

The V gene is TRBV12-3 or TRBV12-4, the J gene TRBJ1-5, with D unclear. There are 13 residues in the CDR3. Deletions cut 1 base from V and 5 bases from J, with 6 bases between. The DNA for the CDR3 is TGTGCCAGCAGTTTAGAGTCCCATCAGCCCCAGCATTTT. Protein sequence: CASSLESHQPQHF.

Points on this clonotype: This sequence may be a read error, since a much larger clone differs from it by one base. CDR3: CASSSRGQEYGQYF. The CDR3 DNA sequence: TGTGCCAGCAGTTCCAGGGGGCAGGAGTACGGGCAGTACTTC. The chain links TRBV27 to TRBJ2-7; 8 bases agree with TRBD1. The CDR3 sequence is 14 residues long. Germline assignment: CDR1 MNHEY and CDR2 SMNVEV (reference sequence).

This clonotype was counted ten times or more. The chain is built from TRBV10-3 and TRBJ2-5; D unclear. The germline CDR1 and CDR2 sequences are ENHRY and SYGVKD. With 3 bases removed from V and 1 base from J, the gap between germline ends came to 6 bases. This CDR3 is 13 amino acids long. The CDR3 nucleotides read TGTGCCATCAGTGACGAAGTCCAAGAGACCCAGTACTTC. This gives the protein CAISDEVQETQYF.

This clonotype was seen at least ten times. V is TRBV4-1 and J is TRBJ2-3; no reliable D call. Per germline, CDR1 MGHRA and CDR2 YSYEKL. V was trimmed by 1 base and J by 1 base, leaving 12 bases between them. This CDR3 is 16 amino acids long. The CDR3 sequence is CASSQVGVRGTDTQYF. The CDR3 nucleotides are TGCGCCAGCAGCCAAGTTGGGGTTAGAGGCACAGATACGCAGTATTTT.

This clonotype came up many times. DNA for the CDR3: TGTGCCTGGAGCCGGAACGTTGAGCAGTTCTTC. Amino acids: CAWSRNVEQFF. The chain recombines TRBV30 with TRBJ2-1, with no clear D. CDR3 length equals 11 residues. Trimming shortened V by 3 bases and J by 9 bases, and 9 bases separated the two germline ends. Germline values: CDR1 GTSNPN, CDR2 SVGIG (reference sequence).

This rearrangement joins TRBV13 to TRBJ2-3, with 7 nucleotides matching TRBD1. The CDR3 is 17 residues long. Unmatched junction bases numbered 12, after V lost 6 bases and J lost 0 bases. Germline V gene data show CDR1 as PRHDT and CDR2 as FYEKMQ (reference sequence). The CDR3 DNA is TGTGCCAGCAGTTCACTAAACAGGGGTCTAAGCACAGATACGCAGTATTTT. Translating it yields CASSSLNRGLSTDTQYF. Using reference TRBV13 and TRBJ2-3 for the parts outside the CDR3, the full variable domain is AAGVIQSPRHLIKEKRETATLKCYPIPRHDTVYWYQQGPGQDPQFLISFYEKMQSDKGSIPDRFSAQQFSDYHSELNMSSLELGDSALYFCASSSLNRGLSTDTQYFGPGTRLTVL.

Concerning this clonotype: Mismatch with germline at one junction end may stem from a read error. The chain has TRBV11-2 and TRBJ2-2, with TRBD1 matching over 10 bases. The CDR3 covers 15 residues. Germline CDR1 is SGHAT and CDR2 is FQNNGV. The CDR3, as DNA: TGTGCCGGCAGCCTGACAGGGGGCGACACCGGGGAGCTGTTTTTT. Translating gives CAGSLTGGDTGELFF.

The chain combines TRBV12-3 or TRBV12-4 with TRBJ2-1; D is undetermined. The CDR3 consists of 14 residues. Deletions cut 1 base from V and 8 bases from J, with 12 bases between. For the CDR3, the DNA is TGTGCCAGCAGTTTAGATGGAAACCGGGATGAGCAGTTCTTC. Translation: CASSLDGNRDEQFF.

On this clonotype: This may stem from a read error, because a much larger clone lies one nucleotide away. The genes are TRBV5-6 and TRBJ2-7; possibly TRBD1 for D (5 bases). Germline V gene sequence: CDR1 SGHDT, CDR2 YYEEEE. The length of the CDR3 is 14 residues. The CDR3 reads CASSRAGQGYERYF. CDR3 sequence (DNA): TGTGCCAGCAGCCGAGCCGGACAAGGCTACGAGCGGTACTTC.

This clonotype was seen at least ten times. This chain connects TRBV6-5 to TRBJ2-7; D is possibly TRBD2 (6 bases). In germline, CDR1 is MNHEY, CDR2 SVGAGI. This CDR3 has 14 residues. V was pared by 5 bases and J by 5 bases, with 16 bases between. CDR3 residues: CASSKGLLEDEQYF. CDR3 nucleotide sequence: TGTGCCAGCAGTAAGGGACTCCTGGAGGACGAGCAGTACTTC.

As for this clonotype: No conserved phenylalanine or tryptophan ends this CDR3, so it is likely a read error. CDR3 sequence: CASRRSGTEAFS. DNA of the CDR3: TGTGCCAGCAGACGAAGCGGGACTGAAGCTTTCTCT. The gene calls are TRBV27 and TRBJ1-1; D is uncertain. This CDR3 contains 12 residues. V lost 6 bases and J 5 bases, leaving 10 bases between the germline ends. Germline V CDR1 and CDR2: MNHEY, SMNVEV (reference sequence).

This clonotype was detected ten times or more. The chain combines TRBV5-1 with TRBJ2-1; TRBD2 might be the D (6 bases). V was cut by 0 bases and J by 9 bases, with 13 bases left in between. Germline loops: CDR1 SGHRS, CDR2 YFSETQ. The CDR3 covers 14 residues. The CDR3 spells CASSLEAGGFEQFF. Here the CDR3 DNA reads TGCGCCAGCAGCTTGGAGGCAGGAGGGTTTGAGCAGTTCTTC.

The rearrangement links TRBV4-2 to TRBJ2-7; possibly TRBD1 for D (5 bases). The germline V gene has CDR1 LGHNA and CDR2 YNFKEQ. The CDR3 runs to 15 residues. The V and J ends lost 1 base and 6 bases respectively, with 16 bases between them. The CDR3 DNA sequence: TGTGCCAGCAGCCAAGCTGAGACGGACAATGGCGAGCAGTACTTC. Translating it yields CASSQAETDNGEQYF.

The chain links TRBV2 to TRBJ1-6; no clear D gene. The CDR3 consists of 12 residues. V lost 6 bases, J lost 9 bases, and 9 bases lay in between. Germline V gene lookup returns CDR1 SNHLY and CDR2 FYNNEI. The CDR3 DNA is TGTGCCAGCAGGGGTCGAATTTCACCCCTCCACTTT. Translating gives CASRGRISPLHF.

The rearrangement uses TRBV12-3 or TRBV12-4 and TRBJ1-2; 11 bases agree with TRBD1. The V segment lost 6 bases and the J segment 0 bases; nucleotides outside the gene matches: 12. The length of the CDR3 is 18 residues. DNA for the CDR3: TGTGCCAGCAGCGCATCCCGGGACAGGGGGAAGACTAACTATGGCTACACCTTC. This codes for CASSASRDRGKTNYGYTF.

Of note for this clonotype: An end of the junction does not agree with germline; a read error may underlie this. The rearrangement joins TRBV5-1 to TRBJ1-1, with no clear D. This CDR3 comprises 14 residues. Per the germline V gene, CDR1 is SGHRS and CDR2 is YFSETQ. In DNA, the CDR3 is TGCGCCGGCAGCTTGGACCCCCTGAACACTGAAGCTTTCTTT. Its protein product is CAGSLDPLNTEAFF.

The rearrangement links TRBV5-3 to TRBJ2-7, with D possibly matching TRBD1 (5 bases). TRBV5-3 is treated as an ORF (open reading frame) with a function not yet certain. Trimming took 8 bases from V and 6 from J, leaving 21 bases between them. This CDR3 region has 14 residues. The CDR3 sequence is CASSVRGRACEQYF. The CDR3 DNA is TGTGCCAGCAGCGTAAGGGGTAGGGCCTGCGAGCAGTACTTC.

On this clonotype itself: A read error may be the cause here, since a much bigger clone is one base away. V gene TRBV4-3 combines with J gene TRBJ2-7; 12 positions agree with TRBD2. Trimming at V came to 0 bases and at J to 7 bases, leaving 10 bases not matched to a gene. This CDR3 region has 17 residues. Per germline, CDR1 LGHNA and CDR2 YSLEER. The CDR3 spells CASSQEWASGRAGEQYF. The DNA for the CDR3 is TGCGCCAGCAGCCAAGAATGGGCTAGCGGGAGGGCGGGTGAGCAGTACTTC.

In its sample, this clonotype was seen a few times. The CDR3 DNA reads TGTGCCAGCAGCGTTTTGAGCGGGGGGGCCAAAGATACGCAGTATTTT. It is translated as CASSVLSGGAKDTQYF. The chain employs TRBV9 and TRBJ2-3; 10 positions match TRBD2. Germline V gene lookup returns CDR1 SGDLS and CDR2 YYNGEE. The CDR3 length is 16 residues. Trimming cost V 2 bases and J 5 bases; bases outside gene matches: 8.